This record concerns one T cell receptor beta chain sequence. This sample is part of a study of cytomegalovirus exposure and HLA in healthy donors. Germline V lookup: CDR1 SGDLS, CDR2 YYNGEE. The CDR3 is 15 amino acids. The V gene lost 5 bases and the J gene lost 0 bases, with 13 bases spanning the gap. 60 Vbeta and 13 Jbeta primers were used in PCR. The repertoire was sequenced with immunoSEQ multiplex PCR; TCRdb's copy has only in-frame clones and lacks some. This sample yields roughly 160,000 clones, of which roughly 80% are seen a single time; more than 0.35% belongs to the top ten. This rearrangement joins TRBV9 to TRBJ2-3; D remains unclear. The clonotype originates from a boy aged 2 to 9 in good health and CMV-seronegative. The specimen was PBMCs. CDR3 sequence: CASSPLEASTDTQYF. As DNA, the CDR3 is TGTGCCAGCAGTCCCCTTGAGGCTAGCACAGATACGCAGTATTTT. The variable domain in full, with the rest retrieved from reference TRBV9 and TRBJ2-3, is DSGVTQTPKHLITATGQRVTLRCSPRSGDLSVYWYQQSLDQGLQFLIQYYNGEERAKGNILERFSAQQFPDLHSELNLSSLELGDSALYFCASSPLEASTDTQYFGPGTRLTVL.